This T cell receptor (beta chain) was identified in a study of beta chain features in type 1 diabetes. The study's findings and limits: The cDNA sequencing approach could over-represent high-TCR-expressing cells.

The CDR3 covers 13 residues. With 4 bases removed from V and 0 bases from J, the gap between germline ends came to 9 bases. Germline CDR1 is SQVTM and CDR2 is ANQGSEA. Via the markers CD45RO/CCR7/CD25/CD127/CD95/CD27, stem cell-like memory, regulatory, central memory and naive CD4+ cells were sorted. Comments on this clone: Its antigen is undetermined.

Isolated RNA was reverse transcribed in full, so expressed TCRB transcripts were sequenced. Profiled with immunoSEQ multiplex PCR; TCRdb holds only in-frame clones, not every one. The sample includes 160,000 or so clones, less than 9.5% of them seen just once. This rearrangement joins TRBV29-1 to TRBJ2-5, with no clear D. This receptor was identified in a woman younger than 35 in good health. The source material was central memory CD4+ T cells from blood. CDR3 sequence: CSVVGINQETQYF. CDR3 nucleotides: TGCAGCGTTGTGGGCATTAACCAAGAGACCCAGTACTTC.